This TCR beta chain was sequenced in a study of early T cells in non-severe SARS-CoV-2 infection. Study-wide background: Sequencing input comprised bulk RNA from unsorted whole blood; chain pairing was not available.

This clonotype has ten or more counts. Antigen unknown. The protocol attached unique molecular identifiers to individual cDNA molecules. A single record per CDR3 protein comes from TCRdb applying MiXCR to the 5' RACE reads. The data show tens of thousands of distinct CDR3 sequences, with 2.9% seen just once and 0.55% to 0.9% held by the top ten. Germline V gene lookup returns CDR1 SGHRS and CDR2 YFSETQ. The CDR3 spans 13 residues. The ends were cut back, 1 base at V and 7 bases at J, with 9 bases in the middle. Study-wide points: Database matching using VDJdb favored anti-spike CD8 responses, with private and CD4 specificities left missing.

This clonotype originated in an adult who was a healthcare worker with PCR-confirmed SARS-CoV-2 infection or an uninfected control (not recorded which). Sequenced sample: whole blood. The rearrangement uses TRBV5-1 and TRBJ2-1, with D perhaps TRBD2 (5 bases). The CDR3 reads CASSLSSGNEQFF. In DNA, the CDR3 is TGCGCCAGCAGCTTGTCCAGCGGTAATGAGCAGTTCTTC. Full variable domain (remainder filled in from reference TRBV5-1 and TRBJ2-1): KAGVTQTPRYLIKTRGQQVTLSCSPISGHRSVSWYQQTPGQGLQFLFEYFSETQRNKGNFPGRFSGRQFSNSRSEMNVSTLELGDSALYLCASSLSSGNEQFFGPGTRLTVL.